The 9 T cell receptor beta chains reported below all come from one sample, sequenced in a study of neurological immune-mediated disorders. From the 5' RACE reads, TCRdb called clonotypes with MiXCR, one entry per CDR3 protein. Among tens of thousands of distinct CDR3 sequences listed, 3.3% were seen once. The sample consisted of PBMCs. The receptors derive from a woman between 25 and 40 years old with multiple sclerosis.

This clonotype occurred a few times. The junction shows a germline mismatch at one end, possibly a read error. The chain uses TRBV7-2 and TRBJ1-6; possible D gene TRBD1, 6 bases. The CDR3 loop spans 13 amino acids. CDR1 and CDR2 (germline): SGHTA, FQGNSA. The CDR3 DNA sequence: TGTGCCAGCAGACCTGGACAGTATTCACCCCTCAACTTT. Its translation is CASRPGQYSPLNF.

This clonotype came up many times. The chain has TRBV10-3 and TRBJ2-3; D possibly uses TRBD1 or TRBD2 (5 bases each). V was pared by 2 bases and J by 6 bases, with 9 bases between. CDR3 length equals 13 residues. CDR1 is ENHRY and CDR2 is SYGVKD in the germline V gene. The CDR3 DNA follows: TGTGCCATCAGTGAGGGGACCTGGGATACGCAGTATTTT. As protein: CAISEGTWDTQYF.

Note on this clonotype: This may be a read error: a much more frequent sequence differs by one nucleotide. The chain carries TRBV20-1 and TRBJ2-3; D is tentatively TRBD1 or TRBD2 (5 bases each). The CDR3 totals 15 residues. Germline-derived CDR1 and CDR2 are DFQATT and SNEGSKA (reference sequence). Trimming took off 0 bases at V and 7 bases at J, with 17 bases between the two ends. The CDR3 DNA is TGCAGTGCTAGAGATTGGGGGTTTGGAACATATACGCAGTATTTT. Its translation is CSARDWGFGTYTQYF.

This clonotype was counted ten times or more. V gene TRBV12-3 or TRBV12-4 combines with J gene TRBJ1-2, with D unclear. The V and J ends lost 3 bases and 4 bases respectively, with 3 bases between them. This CDR3 has 11 amino acids. The CDR3 here is CASSFRYGYTF. The CDR3 DNA follows: TGTGCCAGCAGTTTTCGCTATGGCTACACCTTC.

As concerns this clonotype: A read error is possible here, since a much larger clone lies one base away. The rearrangement uses TRBV12-3 or TRBV12-4 and TRBJ2-7; no reliable D call. The CDR3 sequence is 13 residues long. V lost 7 bases and J 0 bases, leaving 10 bases between the germline ends. The CDR3 DNA reads TGTGCCAGCAAGAAGGAATACTCCTACGAGCAGTACTTC. This gives the protein CASKKEYSYEQYF.

This clonotype was seen ten or more times. The chain employs TRBV3-1 and TRBJ2-7; possible D gene TRBD1, 5 bases. Germline lookup yields CDR1 LGHDT and CDR2 YNNKEL (reference sequence). The ends were cut back, 0 bases at V and 0 bases at J, with 12 bases in the middle. The CDR3 length is 16 residues. CDR3: CASSQDQGGFSYEQYF. CDR3 bases: TGTGCCAGCAGCCAAGATCAGGGCGGATTCTCCTACGAGCAGTACTTC.

This clonotype has ten or more counts. The chain recombines TRBV6-1 with TRBJ2-7; 15 nucleotides align to TRBD2. After removal of 3 bases from V and 4 bases from J, the junction contained 4 bases not matched to a gene. This CDR3 has 16 residues. Germline CDR1 reads MNHNS; CDR2 reads SASEGT. The CDR3: CASSDLGLAGGYEQYF. CDR3 DNA: TGTGCCAGCAGTGATCTGGGACTAGCGGGAGGATACGAGCAGTACTTC.

About this clonotype: The missing conserved phenylalanine or tryptophan at the end of this CDR3 makes a read error likely. It is unclear where the CDR3 begins or ends on the DNA, so no DNA is shown, and the CDR3 is as TCRdb lists it. The chain uses TRBV7-9 and TRBJ2-1; TRBD1 is the table's D call and was not checked against the DNA. The CDR3 comprises 12 residues, both ends counted. CDR1 is SEHNR and CDR2 is FQNEAQ in the germline V gene (reference sequence). The CDR3 loop is CASSLAKGEQFY.

This clonotype has ten or more counts. The chain has TRBV7-2 and TRBJ2-2; 10 bases match TRBD2. The germline V gene encodes CDR1 SGHTA and CDR2 FQGNSA. J gave up 6 bases and V 3 bases, and 4 bases lay outside the gene matches. This CDR3 spans 15 amino acids. In DNA, the CDR3 is TGTGCCAGCAGCTTCGTGGGGACTAGCGCCGGGGAGCTGTTTTTT. Translation gives CASSFVGTSAGELFF.